This TCR beta chain stems from a study of blood T cells in healthy people across ages. Regarding the study as a whole: TCR beta diversity, measured per million T cells, fell in a roughly linear way with age. PBMCs were not sorted, which prevented a conclusive comparison of naive versus antigen-experienced cells.

This clonotype was found once. Its antigen remains unidentified. Alongside a J-beta primer mix, a sample-barcoded 5' primer served in a second PCR lasting roughly 7 to 11 cycles. Tagging of each cDNA molecule was performed by a template-switch adaptor with 12 random nucleotides. A single record per CDR3 protein comes from TCRdb applying MiXCR to the 5' RACE reads. In the table there are roughly 680,000 distinct CDR3 sequences, 45% to 50% of which are singletons. The CDR3 extends over 16 amino acids. Germline CDR1 and CDR2: SGHDN and FVKESK. Germline trimming cut 4 bases from V and 3 bases from J; bases unmatched to any gene: 6. Donors were systemically healthy Caucasian individuals from Russia aged roughly 6 to 100 years.

The chain has TRBV14 and TRBJ1-4; TRBD1 aligns across 9 bases. This clonotype was obtained from a woman aged 55-69 years in good health. What was sequenced was blood. This chain's CDR3 is CASSREGQGPNEKLFF. Written as DNA, the CDR3 is TGTGCCAGCAGCCGAGAGGGACAGGGCCCTAATGAAAAACTGTTTTTT.